This T cell receptor beta chain appears in the sequencing data of a study of CD8+ T cells in alopecia areata. Overall study: At a dose of 5 to 10 mg twice daily, oral tofacitinib was given to treated patients. Affected scalp percentage gauged treated patients' severity. The duration of tofacitinib was 6 to 18 months, with 6 months off drug afterward.

Extracted from the samples, RNA was reverse transcribed into cDNA to serve as the sequencing template. Profiling relied on immunoSEQ multiplex PCR, and the TCRdb table lists in-frame clones only, not all of them. The sample has approximately 130,000 clones; 61% are singletons. A word on this clone: Its antigen is unidentified.

Study observations and caveats: Clonality in lesional scalp, especially alopecia totalis/universalis, exceeded that of normal scalp.

Treatment noted: oral pan-JAK inhibitor, 5-10 mg twice daily. Germline V gene sequence: CDR1 MNHNY, CDR2 SVGAGI (reference sequence). V was cut by 8 bases and J by 8 bases, with 6 bases left in between. This CDR3 region has 10 residues. The clonotype originates from a human donor with alopecia areata. The material was CD4+ T cells sorted from blood, obtained at week 4, from a patient treated with tofacitinib. The chain is built from TRBV6-6 and TRBJ1-4; no reliable D call. The CDR3 region is CASEGEKLFF. The CDR3 DNA reads TGTGCCAGCGAGGGCGAAAAACTGTTTTTT.